One sample yielded the 15 T cell receptor beta chains listed below, sequenced in a study of early T cells in non-severe SARS-CoV-2 infection. TCRdb processed the 5' RACE reads anew with MiXCR; each CDR3 protein has one entry. The sample yields about 63,000 distinct CDR3 sequences, over 10% seen once. Sequencing was done on a sample of whole blood. All receptors come from an adult who was a healthcare worker with PCR-confirmed SARS-CoV-2 infection or an uninfected control (not recorded which).

V and J are TRBV20-1 and TRBJ2-7; D possibly corresponds to TRBD2 (6 bases). The CDR3 has 13 amino acids. Germline CDR1 is DFQATT and CDR2 is SNEGSKA (reference sequence). The V end lost 5 bases, the J end lost 3 bases, and 14 bases lay between the germline ends. CDR3 nucleotides: TGCAGTGCTCCGCGGGACCTGAGCTACGAGCAGTACTTC. It is translated as CSAPRDLSYEQYF.

This clonotype was detected ten times or more. This chain uses TRBV11-2 with TRBJ2-5; D remains unclear. The length of the CDR3 is 14 residues. Germline V gene data show CDR1 as SGHAT and CDR2 as FQNNGV. V was trimmed by 5 bases and J by 7 bases, leaving 17 bases between them. As DNA, the CDR3 is TGTGCCAGCAGCCTCCGGGCGCAGGAAGGGACCCAGTACTTC. Its translation is CASSLRAQEGTQYF.

A few counts support this clonotype. The chain uses TRBV5-1 and TRBJ2-3; D possibly corresponds to TRBD2 (5 bases). V was trimmed by 1 base and J by 3 bases, leaving 12 bases between them. Germline V gene data show CDR1 as SGHRS and CDR2 as YFSETQ. The CDR3 has 15 amino acids. The CDR3 coding sequence is TGCGCCAGCAGCTTGCGGGGAATGAGGACAGATACGCAGTATTTT. Its protein is CASSLRGMRTDTQYF.

This clonotype has only a few counts. This sequence joins TRBV29-1 and TRBJ2-3; 9 nucleotides align to TRBD1. The CDR3 consists of 13 residues. The ends lost 6 bases at V and 3 bases at J; junction bases unmatched: 4. Germline CDR1 is SQVTM and CDR2 is ANQGSEA. The CDR3 loop reads CSVGQGITDTQYF. CDR3 coding DNA: TGCAGCGTGGGACAGGGTATTACAGATACGCAGTATTTT.

In its sample, this clonotype was seen many times. The J gene is TRBJ2-3, the V gene TRBV11-2; D could derive from TRBD1 or TRBD2 (5 bases each). The ends were cut back, 4 bases at V and 5 bases at J, with 13 bases in the middle. CDR1 and CDR2 (germline): SGHAT, FQNNGV. CDR3 length: 14 residues. CDR3 sequence (DNA): TGTGCCAGCAGCTCGTCCGGGGCCCGAGATACGCAGTATTTT. Translating it yields CASSSSGARDTQYF. The full variable domain, with the rest looked up from reference TRBV11-2 and TRBJ2-3, is EAGVAQSPRYKIIEKRQSVAFWCNPISGHATLYWYQQILGQGPKLLIQFQNNGVVDDSQLPKDRFSAERLKGVDSTLKIQPAKLEDSAVYLCASSSSGARDTQYFGPGTRLTVL.

The V and J genes are TRBV7-3 and TRBJ2-1; 7 bases line up with TRBD2. This CDR3 comprises 14 residues. The V gene end was trimmed by 4 bases and the J gene end by 0 bases; junction bases not matched to a gene: 0. The germline CDR1 and CDR2 sequences are SGHTA and FQGTGA. Written as DNA, the CDR3 is TGTGCCAGCAGCTCGGGAGGCTCCTACAATGAGCAGTTCTTC. Translation: CASSSGGSYNEQFF.

This clonotype appeared many times. This chain uses TRBV29-1 with TRBJ1-1, with 7 bases fitting TRBD1. CDR1 is SQVTM and CDR2 is ANQGSEA in the germline V gene. There are 12 residues in the CDR3. V lost 7 bases and J lost 0; bases outside the gene matches: 2. CDR3 bases: TGCAGCGCAGGGACAGTGAACACTGAAGCTTTCTTT. Its protein is CSAGTVNTEAFF.

This clonotype showed up just a few times. The chain employs TRBV2 and TRBJ2-3, with TRBD2 identical over 10 bases. Germline CDR1 reads SNHLY; CDR2 reads FYNNEI. The CDR3 consists of 15 residues. Trimming took 9 bases from V and 6 from J; bases not matched to a gene: 12. CDR3 protein: CASGGSGGRPDTQYF. Here the CDR3 DNA reads TGTGCCAGTGGAGGTAGCGGGGGGAGACCTGATACGCAGTATTTT.

The V and J genes are TRBV7-2 and TRBJ2-1; 10 positions agree with TRBD1. CDR1 and CDR2 (germline): SGHTA, FQGNSA. The CDR3 length is 14 residues. J lost 12 bases, V lost 1 base, and 6 bases had no gene match. CDR3 amino acids: CASSLGDRGLSQFF. CDR3 bases: TGTGCCAGCAGCTTAGGGGACAGGGGTTTATCGCAGTTCTTC.

V is TRBV20-1 and J is TRBJ2-3; 9 bases are a match to TRBD2. This CDR3 region has 18 residues. V trimming: 0 bases; J trimming: 5 bases; junction bases outside the gene matches: 15. Germline V gene sequence: CDR1 DFQATT, CDR2 SNEGSKA (reference sequence). For the CDR3, the DNA is TGCAGTGCTAGAGATGGGAGACTAGCGGCGACGAGTTTAGATACGCAGTATTTT. It encodes CSARDGRLAATSLDTQYF.

This clonotype was seen only a few times. J is TRBJ1-5 and V is TRBV6-1, with 7 bases aligning to TRBD1. The CDR3 loop spans 13 amino acids. J gave up 3 bases and V 6 bases, and 2 bases lay outside the gene matches. Germline V lookup: CDR1 MNHNS, CDR2 SASEGT. The CDR3 sequence: CASRTGFNQPQHF. The CDR3 DNA sequence: TGTGCCAGCAGGACAGGGTTCAATCAGCCCCAGCATTTT.

The CDR3 here is CASSDPTVHMNTEAFF. The CDR3 DNA sequence: TGTGCCAGCAGTGACCCGACCGTTCATATGAACACTGAAGCTTTCTTT. The V call is TRBV2, the J call TRBJ1-1; D unresolved. The germline V gene encodes CDR1 SNHLY and CDR2 FYNNEI. V lost 3 bases, J lost 0 bases, and 14 bases lay in between. The CDR3 has 16 amino acids.

There are many counts of this clonotype. CDR3 residues: CASSLDGRTAISNSPLHF. For the CDR3, the DNA is TGTGCCAGCAGCTTAGACGGCCGGACAGCGATTAGTAATTCACCCCTCCACTTT. The J gene is TRBJ1-6, the V gene TRBV11-2; D is possibly TRBD1 (6 bases). Between the trimmed V and J ends, which lost 0 bases and 6 bases, there was a span of 18 bases. Germline loops: CDR1 SGHAT, CDR2 FQNNGV. The CDR3 totals 18 residues.

This clonotype appeared many times. CDR3 nucleotide sequence: TGTGCCAGCAGCTTAGTCAGGGATTCAACTAACTATGGCTACACCTTC. Translation gives CASSLVRDSTNYGYTF. The chain links TRBV11-2 to TRBJ1-2; D perhaps matches TRBD1 (5 bases). CDR3 size: 16 residues. Trimming left V 1 base short and J 0 bases short, with 12 bases between. Germline loops: CDR1 SGHAT, CDR2 FQNNGV. Combining the CDR3 with reference TRBV11-2 and TRBJ1-2 gives the whole variable domain EAGVAQSPRYKIIEKRQSVAFWCNPISGHATLYWYQQILGQGPKLLIQFQNNGVVDDSQLPKDRFSAERLKGVDSTLKIQPAKLEDSAVYLCASSLVRDSTNYGYTFGSGTRLTVV.

There are a few counts of this clonotype. This sequence joins TRBV12-3 or TRBV12-4 and TRBJ2-7; no firm D call. The CDR3 contains 11 residues. Deletions cut 3 bases from V and 9 bases from J, with 9 bases between. CDR3 sequence reads: CASSFGVGQYF. Here the CDR3 DNA reads TGTGCCAGCAGTTTTGGGGTGGGGCAGTACTTC.